Below, 28 T cell receptor beta chains from the same sample are listed, as sequenced in a study of blood T cell repertoires in COVID-19. Assay used: immunoSEQ multiplex PCR; TCRdb lists only in-frame clones, some missing. This table has 54,000 or so clones, around 90% appearing once. Sequencing input: peripheral blood. These receptors were collected from a man between 45 and 60 years old with active COVID-19.

This clone was found a few times. The chain carries TRBV19 and TRBJ2-1, with 9 bases that match TRBD1. CDR1 is LNHDA and CDR2 is SQIVND in the germline V gene (reference sequence). J lost 3 bases, V lost 6 bases, and 15 bases had no gene match. The CDR3 runs 18 residues. In nucleotides, the CDR3 is TGTGCCAGTAGGCTGGGGACAGGGTCTGTCCCGATCTACAATGAGCAGTTCTTC. Translating gives CASRLGTGSVPIYNEQFF.

Written as DNA, the CDR3 is TGTGCCAGCAGGATACAGGGGAACTATGGCTACACCTTC. This sequence encodes CASRIQGNYGYTF. The rearrangement links TRBV2 to TRBJ1-2; 7 nucleotides agree with TRBD1. CDR3 size: 13 residues. The V segment lost 6 bases and the J segment 2 bases; nucleotides outside the gene matches: 3. Germline CDR1 is SNHLY and CDR2 is FYNNEI.

The chain carries TRBV24-1 and TRBJ1-2; 9 bases line up with TRBD1. Germline V gene lookup returns CDR1 KGHDR and CDR2 SFDVKD. V shed 2 bases and J 6 bases; nucleotides not matched to a gene: 12. The CDR3 length is 17 residues. The CDR3 loop reads CATSDSNGGQGMNGYTF. The CDR3 DNA reads TGTGCCACCAGTGATTCAAACGGGGGACAGGGAATGAATGGCTACACCTTC.

V and J are TRBV27 and TRBJ1-5; unclear D gene. Germline-derived CDR1 and CDR2 are MNHEY and SMNVEV (reference sequence). Between the trimmed V and J ends, which lost 5 bases and 6 bases, there was a span of 23 bases. This CDR3 is 17 amino acids long. The CDR3 protein is CASSPLRKKPGGQPQHF. The CDR3 region has the DNA TGTGCCAGCAGTCCCCTCCGAAAGAAACCGGGAGGTCAGCCCCAGCATTTT.

The table lists this clone with a count of one. The V gene is TRBV12-3 or TRBV12-4, the J gene TRBJ1-6, with D possibly TRBD1 on 5 matching bases. The CDR3 has 13 amino acids. Trimming took 5 bases from V and 7 from J, leaving 9 bases between them. Written as DNA, the CDR3 is TGTGCCAGCAGTGGAGGGACCAATTCACCCCTCCACTTT. This translates into CASSGGTNSPLHF.

The gene calls are TRBV5-6 and TRBJ1-5; 8 positions agree with TRBD1. Germline V gene data show CDR1 as SGHDT and CDR2 as YYEEEE. The CDR3 extends over 14 amino acids. J lost 6 bases, V lost 2 bases, and 4 bases had no gene match. The CDR3 DNA sequence: TGTGCCAGCAGCTTTTCCACAGGGGGTCAGCCCCAGCATTTT. Protein: CASSFSTGGQPQHF. Full variable domain (remainder filled in from reference TRBV5-6 and TRBJ1-5): DAGVTQSPTHLIKTRGQQVTLRCSPKSGHDTVSWYQQALGQGPQFIFQYYEEEERQRGNFPDRFSGHQFPNYSSELNVNALLLGDSALYLCASSFSTGGQPQHFGDGTRLSIL.

The chain recombines TRBV5-1 with TRBJ2-3, with 7 bases identical to TRBD1. The CDR3 is made up of 13 amino acids. Germline-derived CDR1 and CDR2 are SGHRS and YFSETQ. The junction had 7 bases not matched to a gene; V was cut back by 6 bases and J by 6 bases. The CDR3 here is CASTLTGEDTQYF. As DNA, the CDR3 is TGCGCCAGCACCCTCACAGGGGAGGATACGCAGTATTTT. Full variable domain (rest looked up from reference TRBV5-1 and TRBJ2-3): KAGVTQTPRYLIKTRGQQVTLSCSPISGHRSVSWYQQTPGQGLQFLFEYFSETQRNKGNFPGRFSGRQFSNSRSEMNVSTLELGDSALYLCASTLTGEDTQYFGPGTRLTVL.

This sequence joins TRBV14 and TRBJ1-4; D might be TRBD1 (6 bases). Per the germline V gene, CDR1 is SGHDN and CDR2 is FVKESK. The V end was cut by 1 base, the J end by 3 bases, with 12 bases between. There are 16 residues in the CDR3. CDR3 in DNA: TGTGCCAGCAGCCAAGGATGGGGGCTGCCTAATGAAAAACTGTTTTTT. It is translated as CASSQGWGLPNEKLFF.

This chain links TRBV5-1 with TRBJ2-7, with D unresolved. CDR3 length: 13 amino acids. From germline, CDR1 is SGHRS and CDR2 YFSETQ. The ends were cut back, 4 bases at V and 1 base at J, with 9 bases in the middle. The CDR3 region is CASSVTPSYEQYF. CDR3 bases: TGCGCCAGCAGCGTGACACCTTCCTACGAGCAGTACTTC.

V is TRBV27 and J is TRBJ1-1; no clear D. CDR1 and CDR2 from the germline V gene are MNHEY and SMNVEV (reference sequence). The CDR3 is 13 amino acids. Trimming took off 5 bases at V and 11 bases at J, with 18 bases between the two ends. This chain's CDR3 is CASSPRGGSAAFF. In DNA form, the CDR3 reads TGTGCCAGCAGTCCTCGTGGAGGCTCGGCTGCTTTCTTT.

V and J are TRBV7-2 and TRBJ1-2, with D possibly TRBD1 on 6 matching bases. Germline V lookup: CDR1 SGHTA, CDR2 FQGNSA. V lost 6 bases and J 6 bases, leaving 17 bases between the germline ends. The CDR3 spans 14 residues. Written as DNA, the CDR3 is TGTGCCAGCAGACGAAAGGCAGGGGACGATGGCTACACCTTC. Translation gives CASRRKAGDDGYTF. The variable domain in full, completed from reference TRBV7-2 and TRBJ1-2, reads GAGVSQSPSNKVTEKGKDVELRCDPISGHTALYWYRQSLGQGLEFLIYFQGNSAPDKSGLPSDRFSAERTGGSVSTLTIQRTQQEDSAVYLCASRRKAGDDGYTFGSGTRLTVV.

As DNA, the CDR3 is TGCGCCAGCAGTCATACAGACACCGGGGAGCTGTTTTTT. It translates to CASSHTDTGELFF. V usage is TRBV5-1 and J usage is TRBJ2-2; D gene unclear. The CDR3 totals 13 residues. The V gene lost 5 bases and the J gene lost 3 bases, with 8 bases spanning the gap. Germline values: CDR1 SGHRS, CDR2 YFSETQ.

J is TRBJ2-3 and V is TRBV27, with D perhaps matching TRBD2 (6 bases). V shed 0 bases and J shed 2 bases, with 9 bases lying between them. This CDR3 spans 15 amino acids. The germline V gene encodes CDR1 MNHEY and CDR2 SMNVEV (reference sequence). In DNA form, the CDR3 reads TGTGCCAGCAGTTTATCTTGGACTAACACAGATACGCAGTATTTT. Amino acids: CASSLSWTNTDTQYF.

The J gene is TRBJ1-1, the V gene TRBV9, with D perhaps matching TRBD1 (5 bases). Trimming removed 0 bases at V and 1 base at J, with 13 bases between. CDR1 is SGDLS and CDR2 is YYNGEE in the germline V gene. CDR3 length: 16 amino acids. CDR3 in DNA: TGTGCCAGCAGCGTAGCTGGGGCAGGGCAGAACACTGAAGCTTTCTTT. This sequence encodes CASSVAGAGQNTEAFF.

The chain combines TRBV11-2 with TRBJ2-7; possible D gene TRBD1, 6 bases. This CDR3 has 15 amino acids. V was shortened by 5 bases and J by 6 bases, with 20 bases between the two germline ends. Germline CDR1 reads SGHAT; CDR2 reads FQNNGV. The CDR3 reads CASSTHRDQGREQYF. The CDR3 nucleotides are TGTGCCAGCAGCACGCACAGGGATCAAGGACGCGAGCAGTACTTC.

The chain combines TRBV4-1 with TRBJ1-6, with D uncertain. Trimming stripped 3 bases from V and 9 bases from J, with 15 bases between. Germline V lookup: CDR1 MGHRA, CDR2 YSYEKL. The CDR3 length is 15 residues. CDR3 nucleotides: TGCGCCAGCAGCCAGATGGGCGGGTCCGGTTCACCCCTCCACTTT. Translated: CASSQMGGSGSPLHF.

The chain is built from TRBV7-2 and TRBJ1-5; D might be TRBD1 (6 bases). Germline assignment: CDR1 SGHTA and CDR2 FQGNSA. The CDR3 covers 14 residues. Trimming pared 6 bases from V and 4 bases from J, leaving 13 bases between. CDR3: CASRQGGLNQPQHF. The CDR3 DNA reads TGTGCCAGCAGGCAAGGGGGTTTGAATCAGCCCCAGCATTTT.

The genes are TRBV24-1 and TRBJ1-2, with TRBD1 matching 12 bases. From germline, CDR1 is KGHDR and CDR2 SFDVKD. The CDR3 runs 15 residues. J gave up 6 bases and V 4 bases, and 5 bases lay outside the gene matches. This chain's CDR3 is CATSETGTGGHGYTF. The CDR3 nucleotides read TGTGCCACCAGTGAAACCGGGACAGGGGGCCATGGCTACACCTTC.

CDR3 DNA: TGTGCCAGTAAGGACAGGGGCTATGGCTACACCTTC. Protein sequence: CASKDRGYGYTF. This rearrangement joins TRBV4-2 to TRBJ1-2; 9 bases fit TRBD1. CDR1 and CDR2 (germline): LGHNA, YNFKEQ. J gave up 4 bases and V 9 bases, and 3 bases lay outside the gene matches. The length of the CDR3 is 12 residues.

This rearrangement joins TRBV24-1 to TRBJ2-3, with TRBD2 identical over 12 bases. Germline CDR1 is KGHDR and CDR2 is SFDVKD. V was pared by 3 bases and J by 1 base, with 1 base of the junction left unmatched. The CDR3 is 16 residues long. The DNA for the CDR3 is TGTGCCACCAGTGATGCTAGCGGGGGGGGCACAGATACGCAGTATTTT. Translation gives CATSDASGGGTDTQYF.

The chain joins TRBV13 to TRBJ2-5; D might be TRBD2 (6 bases). The CDR3 loop spans 14 amino acids. Trimming shortened V by 5 bases and J by 2 bases, and 12 bases separated the two germline ends. Germline loops: CDR1 PRHDT, CDR2 FYEKMQ (reference sequence). The DNA of the CDR3 is TGTGCCAGCAGCCCTAAGACTAGGCAAGAGACCCAGTACTTC. This gives the protein CASSPKTRQETQYF.

The rearrangement uses TRBV19 and TRBJ1-3, with TRBD1 as a possible D gene (5 bases). The CDR3 runs to 15 residues. V gave up 4 bases and J gave up 0 bases, with 10 bases separating them. CDR1 is LNHDA, CDR2 SQIVND, per germline (reference sequence). The DNA of the CDR3 is TGTGCCAGTAGTACCCGACAGTTCTCTGGAAACACCATATATTTT. As protein: CASSTRQFSGNTIYF.

The V gene is TRBV3-1 (or the pseudogene TRBV3-2), the J gene TRBJ2-4; tentative D call: TRBD2 (6 bases). The V end lost 2 bases, the J end lost 7 bases, and 12 bases lay between the germline ends. The CDR3 has 14 residues. Looked up from germline, CDR1 is LGHDT and CDR2 is YNNKEL (reference sequence). The CDR3 loop reads CASSQRGGVNIQYF. The CDR3, as DNA: TGTGCCAGCAGCCAACGGGGAGGTGTGAACATTCAGTACTTC.

The chain carries TRBV5-3 and TRBJ2-5; perhaps TRBD1 as D (5 bases). TRBV5-3 is an ORF, with its function uncertain. The CDR3 runs 15 residues. V gave up 4 bases and J gave up 5 bases, with 18 bases separating them. CDR3 amino acids: CARSHPFPGAETQYF. In nucleotides, the CDR3 is TGTGCCAGAAGCCATCCCTTCCCTGGGGCGGAGACCCAGTACTTC.

The genes are TRBV6-2 or TRBV6-3 and TRBJ2-1; 7 bases align to TRBD1. V lost 3 bases, J lost 7 bases, and 6 bases stayed unmatched. In germline, CDR1 is MNHEY, CDR2 SVGEGT. The CDR3 sequence is 14 residues long. This CDR3 is CASSYLGRGNEQFF. The CDR3 DNA sequence: TGTGCCAGCAGTTATCTGGGCAGGGGGAATGAGCAGTTCTTC.

The V call is TRBV18, the J call TRBJ1-1; TRBD1 might be the D (6 bases). The CDR3 contains 15 residues. CDR1 is KGHSH and CDR2 is LQKENI in the germline V gene. With 6 bases removed from V and 5 bases from J, the gap between germline ends came to 19 bases. CDR3 in amino acids: CASSPRGALETEAFF. For the CDR3, the DNA is TGTGCCAGCTCCCCCCGGGGGGCCCTCGAGACTGAAGCTTTCTTT.

The genes are TRBV19 and TRBJ2-7, with TRBD1 matching over 9 bases. Per germline, CDR1 LNHDA and CDR2 SQIVND (reference sequence). With 1 base clipped from V and 3 bases from J, the junction kept 7 bases outside the gene matches. The length of the CDR3 is 16 residues. CDR3 coding DNA: TGTGCCAGTAGTATAGGGACCGGGACAGGGAGCTACGAGCAGTACTTC. Translated: CASSIGTGTGSYEQYF.

This clone was counted only a few times. This rearrangement joins TRBV19 to TRBJ1-2; 7 bases are a match to TRBD1. The CDR3 consists of 14 residues. Germline CDR1 and CDR2: LNHDA and SQIVND (reference sequence). Trimming took 9 bases from V and 5 from J; bases not matched to a gene: 12. DNA for the CDR3: TGTGCCAGCCTTGACAGGGACGGACTATATGGCTACACCTTC. It encodes CASLDRDGLYGYTF.